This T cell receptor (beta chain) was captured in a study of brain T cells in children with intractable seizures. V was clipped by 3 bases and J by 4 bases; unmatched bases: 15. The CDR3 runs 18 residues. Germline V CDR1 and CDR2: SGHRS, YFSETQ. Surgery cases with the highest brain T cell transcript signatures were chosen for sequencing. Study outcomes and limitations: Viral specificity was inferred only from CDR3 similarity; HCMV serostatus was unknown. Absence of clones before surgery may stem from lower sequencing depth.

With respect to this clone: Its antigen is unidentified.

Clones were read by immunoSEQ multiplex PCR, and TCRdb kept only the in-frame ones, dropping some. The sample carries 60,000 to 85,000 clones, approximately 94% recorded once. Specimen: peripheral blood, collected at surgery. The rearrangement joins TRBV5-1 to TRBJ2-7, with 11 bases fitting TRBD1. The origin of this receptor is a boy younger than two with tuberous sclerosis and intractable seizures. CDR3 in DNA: TGCGCCAGCAGCTCGGACAGGGGGCTTCTCTTAGGATATTACGAGCAGTACTTC. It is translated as CASSSDRGLLLGYYEQYF.